Listed here are 27 T cell receptor beta chains from one sample, sequenced in a study of regulatory T cells in long-lasting Graves disease. For TCR beta, libraries came from iRepertoire HTBI primers and Arm-PCR of CDR3 regions. TCRdb processed the multiplex PCR reads anew with MiXCR; each CDR3 protein has one entry. This table holds some 250,000 distinct CDR3 sequences, roughly a fifth found once. Time point defined: newly diagnosed GD, antithyroid drugs for less than 3 months. Isolated PBMC RNA provided the starting material for the TCR library. The sample here was peripheral blood mononuclear cells (PBMCs), taken at new diagnosis, from a patient treated with antithyroid drugs. The receptors were gathered from a female donor with Graves disease.

Notes on this clonotype: A single base separates this from a much larger clone, so it may be a read error. The V and J genes are TRBV3-1 and TRBJ1-1; D unclear. Between the trimmed V and J ends, which lost 10 bases and 0 bases, there was a span of 18 bases. The germline CDR1 and CDR2 sequences are LGHDT and YNNKEL (reference sequence). The CDR3 totals 15 residues. CDR3 sequence: CATGGGRLMNTEAFF. For the CDR3, the DNA is TGTGCCACTGGAGGAGGGAGACTAATGAACACTGAAGCTTTCTTT.

This clonotype was counted ten times or more. The chain is built from TRBV5-6 and TRBJ2-7; D is possibly TRBD1 or TRBD2 (6 bases each). Looked up from germline, CDR1 is SGHDT and CDR2 is YYEEEE. V was cut by 3 bases and J by 6 bases, with 16 bases left in between. This CDR3 has 14 amino acids. The CDR3 here is CASSSGPGGREQYF. DNA for the CDR3: TGTGCCAGCAGCTCGGGCCCTGGGGGGCGCGAGCAGTACTTC.

In its sample, this clonotype was seen many times. The J gene is TRBJ1-3, the V gene TRBV4-3, with D perhaps TRBD1 (6 bases). Germline-derived CDR1 and CDR2 are LGHNA and YSLEER. The V gene lost 1 base and the J gene lost 6 bases, with 13 bases spanning the gap. The CDR3 is 15 amino acids. The CDR3 here is CASSQGTVVENTIYF. Written as DNA, the CDR3 is TGCGCCAGCAGCCAAGGGACAGTGGTGGAAAACACCATATATTTT.

In its sample, this clonotype was seen many times. The chain has TRBV7-3 and TRBJ2-7; 8 bases match TRBD1. The CDR3 sequence is 14 residues long. Germline-derived CDR1 and CDR2 are SGHTA and FQGTGA. V gave up 3 bases and J gave up 5 bases; unmatched junction bases: 6. In nucleotides, the CDR3 is TGTGCCAGCAGCTTCCCGGACAGGGACCACGAGCAGTACTTC. It translates to CASSFPDRDHEQYF. The entire variable domain, with the rest obtained from reference TRBV7-3 and TRBJ2-7, is as follows: GAGVSQTPSNKVTEKGKYVELRCDPISGHTALYWYRQSLGQGPEFLIYFQGTGAADDSGLPNDRFFAVRPEGSVSTLKIQRTERGDSAVYLCASSFPDRDHEQYFGPGTRLTVT.

Notes on this clonotype: A much more abundant neighbour one base away suggests this may be a read error. The rearrangement uses TRBV6-1 and TRBJ1-1, with TRBD1 as a possible D gene (6 bases). The germline gives CDR1 MNHNS, CDR2 SASEGT. The CDR3 is 13 amino acids. Trimming pared 7 bases from V and 9 bases from J, leaving 18 bases between. The CDR3 reads CASTDRPPSKAFF. CDR3 in DNA: TGTGCCAGCACCGACAGGCCGCCCTCTAAAGCTTTCTTT.

This clonotype was picked up many times. The chain has TRBV30 and TRBJ2-2; D is unclear. The CDR3 has 13 amino acids. CDR1 and CDR2 from the germline V gene are GTSNPN and SVGIG (reference sequence). V lost 2 bases, J lost 4 bases, and 8 bases lay in between. CDR3 sequence reads: CAWSPHVTGELFF. For the CDR3, the DNA is TGTGCCTGGAGTCCCCACGTCACCGGGGAGCTGTTTTTT.

CDR3 DNA sequence: TGTGCCAGCAGCTTAAGAGGGGTTGAAACTGAAGCTTTCTTT. Protein product: CASSLRGVETEAFF. The V gene is TRBV7-3, the J gene TRBJ1-1, with a weak D call TRBD1 (5 bases). V was pared by 1 base and J by 5 bases, with 11 bases between. Germline CDR1 SGHTA, CDR2 FQGTGA. The CDR3 is 14 residues long.

This clonotype was observed many times. The V gene is TRBV9, the J gene TRBJ1-4, with 9 bases matching TRBD1. J lost 5 bases, V lost 3 bases, and 11 bases had no gene match. This CDR3 contains 17 residues. Germline CDR1 and CDR2: SGDLS and YYNGEE. The DNA of the CDR3 is TGTGCCAGCAGCGCTAGTATAGGGGGGACAGGGAATGAAAAACTGTTTTTT. Translation: CASSASIGGTGNEKLFF.

In this sample, this clonotype turned up a few times. V is TRBV7-2 and J is TRBJ1-3; a weak D match, TRBD1 (5 bases). The CDR3 runs 17 residues. V dropped 5 bases and J dropped 6 bases, with 23 bases sitting between them. CDR1 is SGHTA and CDR2 is FQGNSA in the germline V gene. CDR3 sequence (DNA): TGTGCCAGCAGCCTCAACTACCCGGGACCTAATCCAAACACCATATATTTT. Translated, it gives CASSLNYPGPNPNTIYF. The whole variable domain, remainder taken from reference TRBV7-2 and TRBJ1-3, is GAGVSQSPSNKVTEKGKDVELRCDPISGHTALYWYRQSLGQGLEFLIYFQGNSAPDKSGLPSDRFSAERTGGSVSTLTIQRTQQEDSAVYLCASSLNYPGPNPNTIYFGEGSWLTVV.

This clonotype was seen repeatedly, ten times or more. The chain is built from TRBV4-3 and TRBJ1-1, with D unresolved. The CDR3 extends over 15 amino acids. V lost 0 bases and J 4 bases, leaving 12 bases between the germline ends. Per the germline V gene, CDR1 is LGHNA and CDR2 is YSLEER. Here the CDR3 reads CASSQDPAWGTEAFF. CDR3 nucleotide sequence: TGCGCCAGCAGCCAAGATCCGGCGTGGGGCACTGAAGCTTTCTTT.

This clonotype was observed at least ten times. This sequence joins TRBV20-1 and TRBJ2-7; tentatively, D is TRBD1 (5 bases). CDR1 is DFQATT, CDR2 SNEGSKA, per germline (reference sequence). Trimming removed 1 base at V and 2 bases at J, with 12 bases between. The length of the CDR3 is 14 residues. The CDR3 spells CSARGSGHAYEQYF. For the CDR3, the DNA is TGCAGTGCTAGAGGTTCAGGGCATGCCTACGAGCAGTACTTC.

The rearrangement uses TRBV2 and TRBJ2-2, with 13 bases fitting TRBD2. CDR1 and CDR2 from the germline V gene are SNHLY and FYNNEI. V dropped 6 bases and J dropped 6; count of bases not matched to a gene: 7. The CDR3 has 16 amino acids. The CDR3 here is CASRERTSGSSGELFF. The CDR3 nucleotides are TGTGCCAGCAGAGAGAGGACTAGCGGGAGTTCCGGGGAGCTGTTTTTT.

This clonotype was counted ten times or more. The chain is built from TRBV12-3 or TRBV12-4 and TRBJ1-4, with D unresolved. Deletions cut 3 bases from V and 8 bases from J, with 13 bases between. The CDR3 is made up of 14 amino acids. The CDR3 region is CASSFFGMGEKLFF. CDR3 in DNA: TGTGCCAGCAGTTTTTTCGGGATGGGGGAAAAACTGTTTTTT.

This clonotype was observed at least ten times. The chain carries TRBV20-1 and TRBJ2-7; TRBD1 aligns across 8 bases. The CDR3 covers 17 residues. Germline trimming cut 0 bases from V and 6 bases from J; bases unmatched to any gene: 16. Looked up from germline, CDR1 is DFQATT and CDR2 is SNEGSKA (reference sequence). CDR3 residues: CSARDLRSGQGGFEQYF. CDR3 DNA: TGCAGTGCTAGAGATCTTCGTAGTGGACAGGGAGGTTTCGAGCAGTACTTC.

The rearrangement uses TRBV20-1 and TRBJ2-5, with 9 bases identical to TRBD2. Looked up from germline, CDR1 is DFQATT and CDR2 is SNEGSKA (reference sequence). The CDR3 has 14 amino acids. Unmatched junction bases numbered 9, after V lost 5 bases and J lost 5 bases. CDR3: CSADGTSSPETQYF. CDR3 nucleotide sequence: TGCAGTGCTGATGGGACTAGCTCCCCGGAGACCCAGTACTTC.

This clonotype was counted a few times. The V call is TRBV6-2 or TRBV6-3, the J call TRBJ2-6; D not resolved. Germline V gives CDR1 MNHEY, CDR2 SVGEGT. This CDR3 region has 18 residues. V lost 5 bases and J 0 bases, leaving 17 bases between the germline ends. Written as DNA, the CDR3 is TGTGCCAGCAGTGTAATAAGGACGTCTGGCTCTGGGGCCAACGTCCTGACTTTC. It is translated as CASSVIRTSGSGANVLTF.

The J gene is TRBJ2-3, the V gene TRBV2; 10 bases match TRBD2. The J segment lost 5 bases and the V segment lost 5 bases, leaving 10 bases of the junction unmatched. Looked up from germline, CDR1 is SNHLY and CDR2 is FYNNEI. The CDR3 loop spans 16 amino acids. The CDR3 loop reads CASSRGLAERGDTQYF. The CDR3 DNA follows: TGTGCCAGCAGTCGAGGACTAGCGGAGAGGGGAGATACGCAGTATTTT.

This clonotype was observed a handful of times. This chain connects TRBV19 to TRBJ1-5, with 8 bases matching TRBD1. Germline trimming cut 5 bases from V and 2 bases from J; bases unmatched to any gene: 8. This CDR3 has 16 amino acids. Germline V gene lookup returns CDR1 LNHDA and CDR2 SQIVND (reference sequence). CDR3: CASSPIDRGGNQPQHF. In nucleotides, the CDR3 is TGTGCCAGTAGTCCCATCGACAGGGGAGGCAATCAGCCCCAGCATTTT.

This clonotype was seen many times. V gene TRBV6-1 combines with J gene TRBJ1-2; 7 positions agree with TRBD1. The CDR3 loop spans 13 amino acids. Unmatched junction bases numbered 5, after V lost 8 bases and J lost 2 bases. Germline V gene sequence: CDR1 MNHNS, CDR2 SASEGT. The CDR3 reads CASLGQENYGYTF. In DNA, the CDR3 is TGTGCCAGCCTAGGACAGGAGAACTATGGCTACACCTTC.

Ten or more counts support this clonotype. V gene TRBV11-2 combines with J gene TRBJ2-5; 8 bases map to TRBD2. Germline CDR1 reads SGHAT; CDR2 reads FQNNGV. The length of the CDR3 is 15 residues. J lost 5 bases, V lost 5 bases, and 10 bases had no gene match. In nucleotides, the CDR3 is TGTGCCAGCAGCACCGGGAGCGGGGGCTGGGAGACCCAGTACTTC. Protein sequence: CASSTGSGGWETQYF.

There are many counts of this clonotype. The V and J genes are TRBV28 and TRBJ1-1, with a tentative D call TRBD1 (6 bases). V dropped 2 bases and J dropped 0 bases, with 10 bases sitting between them. The CDR3 consists of 15 residues. CDR1 and CDR2 (germline): MDHEN, SYDVKM. The CDR3, as DNA: TGTGCCAGCAGTTTAGGGGGCTACATGAACACTGAAGCTTTCTTT. As protein: CASSLGGYMNTEAFF.

This clonotype was picked up many times. J is TRBJ2-7 and V is TRBV2; TRBD1 matches 7 bases. Germline assignment: CDR1 SNHLY and CDR2 FYNNEI. Trimming cost V 3 bases and J 6 bases; bases outside gene matches: 8. The length of the CDR3 is 14 residues. The CDR3 DNA is TGTGCCAGCAGTGATCTTAGGGGGCAGGGCGAGCAGTACTTC. Translating gives CASSDLRGQGEQYF.

This clonotype has only a few counts. At one boundary the junction diverges from the germline segment, which might be a read error. V is TRBV15 and J is TRBJ2-6, with D possibly called TRBD1 or TRBD2 (7 bases each). Per germline, CDR1 LNHNV and CDR2 YYDKDF (reference sequence). CDR3 length: 17 residues. CDR3: CATSRARGGSGANALTF. CDR3 nucleotides: TGTGCCACCAGCAGAGCCAGGGGGGGCTCTGGGGCCAACGCCCTGACTTTC.

This clonotype has a count of ten or more. The genes are TRBV7-3 and TRBJ1-1; 7 bases align to TRBD1. The germline V gene has CDR1 SGHTA and CDR2 FQGTGA. With V trimmed by 5 bases and J by 6 bases, 9 bases remained unmatched. The CDR3 is 14 residues long. The DNA for the CDR3 is TGTGCCAGCAGCCCCCAGACAGGGAGTCCTGAAGCTTTCTTT. Its translation is CASSPQTGSPEAFF.

In its sample, this clonotype was seen a few times. The chain uses TRBV5-4 and TRBJ2-2, with 12 bases fitting TRBD2. With V trimmed by 5 bases and J by 7 bases, 6 bases remained unmatched. CDR3 size: 15 residues. From germline, CDR1 is SGHNT and CDR2 YYREEE (reference sequence). In nucleotides, the CDR3 is TGTGCCAGCAGTCGACTAGCGGGAGAAAACGGGGAGCTGTTTTTT. Translation: CASSRLAGENGELFF.

This clonotype occurred many times. The CDR3 nucleotides read TGTGCCAGCTCACCAAGATTCGGAGACAATGAGCAGTTCTTC. As protein: CASSPRFGDNEQFF. The genes are TRBV18 and TRBJ2-1; D is unclear. From germline, CDR1 is KGHSH and CDR2 LQKENI. Trimming removed 2 bases from V and 5 bases from J, with 10 bases in between. The CDR3 has 14 amino acids.

This clonotype has at least ten counts. The V gene is TRBV30, the J gene TRBJ1-1; D is unclear. CDR3 size: 11 residues. Germline V gene lookup returns CDR1 GTSNPN and CDR2 SVGIG (reference sequence). The V end was cut by 3 bases, the J end by 5 bases, with 7 bases between. CDR3 bases: TGTGCCTGGAGCGAGGTGACTGAAGCTTTCTTT. Its protein product is CAWSEVTEAFF.